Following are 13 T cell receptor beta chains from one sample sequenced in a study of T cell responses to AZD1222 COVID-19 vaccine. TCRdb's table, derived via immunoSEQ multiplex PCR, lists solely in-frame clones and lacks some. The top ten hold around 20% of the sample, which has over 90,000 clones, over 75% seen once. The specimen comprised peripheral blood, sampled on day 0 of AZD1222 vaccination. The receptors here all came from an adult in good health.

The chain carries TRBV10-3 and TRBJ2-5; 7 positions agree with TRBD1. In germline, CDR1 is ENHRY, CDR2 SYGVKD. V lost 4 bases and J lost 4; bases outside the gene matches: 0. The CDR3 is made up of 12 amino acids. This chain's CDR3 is CAISGQGETQYF. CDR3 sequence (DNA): TGTGCCATCAGTGGACAGGGAGAGACCCAGTACTTC.

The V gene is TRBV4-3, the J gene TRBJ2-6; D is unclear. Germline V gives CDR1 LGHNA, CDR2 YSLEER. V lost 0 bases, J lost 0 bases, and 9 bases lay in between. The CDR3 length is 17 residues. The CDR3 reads CASSQDSSHSGANVLTF. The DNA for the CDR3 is TGCGCCAGCAGCCAAGATTCCAGTCACTCTGGGGCCAACGTCCTGACTTTC.

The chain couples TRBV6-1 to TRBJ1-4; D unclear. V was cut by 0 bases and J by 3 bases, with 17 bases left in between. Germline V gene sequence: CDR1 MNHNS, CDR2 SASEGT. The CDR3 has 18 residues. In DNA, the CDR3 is TGTGCCAGCAGTGAAGCGGGTAGGGCAGGAGTGTCTAATGAAAAACTGTTTTTT. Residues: CASSEAGRAGVSNEKLFF.

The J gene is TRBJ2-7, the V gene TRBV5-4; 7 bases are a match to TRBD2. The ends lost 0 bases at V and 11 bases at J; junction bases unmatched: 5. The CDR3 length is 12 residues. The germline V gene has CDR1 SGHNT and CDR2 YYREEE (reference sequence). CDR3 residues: CASSLEGLAEYF. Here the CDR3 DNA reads TGTGCCAGCAGCTTGGAGGGTCTAGCGGAGTACTTC.

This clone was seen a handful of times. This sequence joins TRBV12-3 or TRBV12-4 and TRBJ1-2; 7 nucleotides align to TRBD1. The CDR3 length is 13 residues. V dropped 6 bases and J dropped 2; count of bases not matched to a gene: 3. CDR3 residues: CASRLQGNYGYTF. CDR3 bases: TGTGCCAGCAGGTTACAGGGGAACTATGGCTACACCTTC.

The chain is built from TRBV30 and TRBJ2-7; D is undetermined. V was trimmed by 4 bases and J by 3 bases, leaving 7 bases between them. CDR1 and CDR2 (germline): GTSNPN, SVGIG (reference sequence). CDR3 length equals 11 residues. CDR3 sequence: CAWTDDYEQYF. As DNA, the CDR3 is TGTGCCTGGACAGACGACTACGAGCAGTACTTC.

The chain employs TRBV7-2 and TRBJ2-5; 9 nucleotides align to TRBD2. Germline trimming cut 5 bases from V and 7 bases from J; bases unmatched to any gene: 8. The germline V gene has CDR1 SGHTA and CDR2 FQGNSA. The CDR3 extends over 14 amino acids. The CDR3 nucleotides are TGTGCCAGCAGCGTTAGCGGGGGAGGGGGGACCCAGTACTTC. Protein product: CASSVSGGGGTQYF.

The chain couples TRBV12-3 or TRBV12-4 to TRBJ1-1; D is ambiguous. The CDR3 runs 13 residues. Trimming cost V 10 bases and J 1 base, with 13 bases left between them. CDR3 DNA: TGTGCCACCGCCGGAAGGACGAACACTGAAGCTTTCTTT. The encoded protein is CATAGRTNTEAFF.

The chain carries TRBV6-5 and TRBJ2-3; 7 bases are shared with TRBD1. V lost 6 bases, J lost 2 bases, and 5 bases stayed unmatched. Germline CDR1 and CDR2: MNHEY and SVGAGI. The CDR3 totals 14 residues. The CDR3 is CASSRDSFTDTQYF. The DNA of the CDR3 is TGTGCCAGCAGCCGGGACAGCTTCACAGATACGCAGTATTTT.

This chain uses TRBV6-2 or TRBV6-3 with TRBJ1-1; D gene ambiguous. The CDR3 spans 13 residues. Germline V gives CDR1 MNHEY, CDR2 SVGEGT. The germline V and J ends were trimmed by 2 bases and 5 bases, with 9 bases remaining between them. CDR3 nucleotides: TGTGCCAGCAGTTACGCCGGTTATACTGAAGCTTTCTTT. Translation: CASSYAGYTEAFF.

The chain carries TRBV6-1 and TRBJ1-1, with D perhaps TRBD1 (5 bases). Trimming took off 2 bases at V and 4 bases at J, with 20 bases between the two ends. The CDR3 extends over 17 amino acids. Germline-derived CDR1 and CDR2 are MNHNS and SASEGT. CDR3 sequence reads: CASSEKLGVLISTEAFF. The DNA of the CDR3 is TGTGCCAGCAGTGAAAAGTTGGGGGTTTTGATTAGCACTGAAGCTTTCTTT.

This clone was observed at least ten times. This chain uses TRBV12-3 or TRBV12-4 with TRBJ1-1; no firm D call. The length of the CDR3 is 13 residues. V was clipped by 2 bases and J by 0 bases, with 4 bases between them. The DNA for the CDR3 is TGTGCCAGCAGTTTACTCATGAACACTGAAGCTTTCTTT. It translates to CASSLLMNTEAFF.

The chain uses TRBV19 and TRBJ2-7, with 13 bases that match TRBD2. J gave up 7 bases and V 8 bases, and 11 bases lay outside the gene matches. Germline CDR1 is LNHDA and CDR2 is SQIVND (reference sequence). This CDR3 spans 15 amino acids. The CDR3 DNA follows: TGTGCCAGTTCTACCGGACTAGCGGGAGCGGTTGAGCAGTACTTC. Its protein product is CASSTGLAGAVEQYF.